Listed here is a single T cell receptor beta chain. The target antigen is unknown. At one end the junction does not follow the germline gene, possibly because of a read error. This specimen comes from a study of tumor and adjacent non-tumor tissue in lung cancer. The library came from three nested PCR rounds adapted from ARM-PCR protocols. Each CDR3 protein is one row after TCRdb ran MiXCR on the multiplex PCR reads. This repertoire shows 110,000 or so distinct CDR3 sequences, roughly 80% found once; its top ten account for around a third. The template was RNA from unsorted bulk tissue. Notes on the study in general: Normal lung showed higher cumulative top 100 clone frequency than tumor.

Germline CDR1 is SGHNT and CDR2 is YENEEA. The CDR3 length is 15 residues. The source material was lung tumor tissue. The origin of this receptor is a woman aged 60-70 years with non-small cell lung cancer. The chain joins TRBV11-3 to TRBJ1-1; D call uncertain. CDR3 amino acids: CASSLDSGKGTGAFF. The CDR3 DNA follows: TGTGCCAGCAGCTTAGATTCGGGGAAGGGCACTGGAGCTTTCTTT.